This TCR beta chain is from a study of CD8+CD57+ T cells in acquired aplastic anemia. General study points: Both patients and controls carried the same twenty-nine CD8+ CDR3 sequences. Significant differences in CD8+ Simpson's diversity were not observed between patients and controls.

Patients chosen for sequencing had shown CD8+CD57+ cell expansion by flow cytometry. Severe acquired aplastic anemia was diagnosed in all patients. Points on this clonotype: Its cognate antigen is unknown.

Genomic DNA, serving as template, underwent TCR beta VDJ and CDR3 profiling. TCRdb re-called the reads through MiXCR, storing one row per CDR3 protein. The sample lists about 180,000 distinct CDR3 sequences; 50% to 65% were seen once. This CDR3 has 13 amino acids. CDR1 is SEHNR, CDR2 FQNEAQ, per germline (reference sequence). V gave up 4 bases and J gave up 8 bases; unmatched junction bases: 4. This chain uses TRBV7-9 with TRBJ1-5, with 8 bases fitting TRBD1. The specimen was sorted CD4+, CD8+, or CD8+CD57+ T cells (not recorded which) from PBMCs. This TCR was recovered from a human donor with aplastic anemia. CDR3 protein: CASSSQTGEPQHF. Written as DNA, the CDR3 is TGTGCCAGCAGCTCCCAGACAGGGGAGCCCCAGCATTTT. The variable domain in full, completed from reference TRBV7-9 and TRBJ1-5, reads DTGVSQNPRHKITKRGQNVTFRCDPISEHNRLYWYRQTLGQGPEFLTYFQNEAQLEKSRLLSDRFSAERPKGSFSTLEIQRTEQGDSAMYLCASSSQTGEPQHFGDGTRLSIL.